This T cell receptor beta chain was recovered during a study of cytomegalovirus exposure and HLA in healthy donors. This clone came up a few times. Its target is not known. Study-level points and caveats: Some TCR beta chains (about 170 of them) were listed as cytomegalovirus-associated. In a later analysis, an Asian-associated ancestry cluster reportedly showed fewer N-insertions than the approximately 620-donor mean.

V gave up 4 bases and J gave up 3 bases; unmatched junction bases: 3. The CDR3 loop spans 15 amino acids. Germline values: CDR1 SGHRS, CDR2 YFSETQ. The PCR had 60 Vbeta and 13 Jbeta primers. Using immunoSEQ multiplex PCR, the repertoire was profiled, and TCRdb retains in-frame clones only, with some absent. The table shows over 150,000 clones, with about 68% occurring only once. Material: PBMCs. The V gene is TRBV5-1, the J gene TRBJ2-1, with 11 bases fitting TRBD2. The sequence was obtained from a man aged 30 to 45 in good health and CMV-seronegative. In DNA form, the CDR3 reads TGCGCCAGCAGCCTACTAGCGGGGGACTACAATGAGCAGTTCTTC. It codes for CASSLLAGDYNEQFF.